Included here is one T cell receptor beta chain sequence, with context. The time point denotes: pre-sensitization, week 0. The treatment: therapeutic diphenylcyclopropenone sensitization with weekly scalp DPC. This entry belongs to a study of human T cells and chemical hapten exposure. The CDR3 is 16 residues long. The V end was cut by 7 bases, the J end by 0 bases, with 19 bases between. CDR1 MDHEN and CDR2 SYDVKM come from the germline V gene. TCRdb re-derived calls from the RACE reads in MiXCR, one entry per CDR3 protein. The sample holds 200,000 to 300,000 distinct CDR3 sequences, around 9.3% seen once.

The chain couples TRBV28 to TRBJ2-7; tentative D call: TRBD1 (6 bases). The specimen was whole blood, collected in connection with sensitization to the hapten diphenylcyclopropenone (DPC). The sequence was obtained from a woman aged 40-49 years with alopecia areata. Some clones in this sample may be carry-over from other donors' samples. The CDR3 coding sequence is TGTGCCAGCATCTTCAATGCAGGGGCCCACTCCTACGAGCAGTACTTC. Residues: CASIFNAGAHSYEQYF.